The 14 T cell receptor beta chains presented below share a single source sample, sequenced in a study of cytomegalovirus exposure and HLA in healthy donors. Both 60 Vbeta primers and 13 Jbeta primers went into the PCR. Sequencing was performed with immunoSEQ multiplex PCR; in TCRdb, only in-frame clones are kept and a portion is missing. The sample consists of approximately 150,000 clones, roughly 81% of them appearing once. Sequenced: PBMCs. These receptors originate from a woman aged 18-29 years in good health and CMV-seropositive.

The chain carries TRBV5-4 and TRBJ2-3; TRBD2 matches 11 bases. Losses at the gene ends were 2 bases for V and 4 bases for J; bases not matched to a gene: 15. The CDR3 extends over 19 amino acids. Per germline, CDR1 SGHNT and CDR2 YYREEE (reference sequence). The CDR3 region is CASSFNHSGGAVISDTQYF. DNA for the CDR3: TGTGCCAGCAGCTTCAATCATAGCGGGGGGGCCGTCATTTCAGATACGCAGTATTTT.

V usage is TRBV11-3 and J usage is TRBJ2-5; 9 nucleotides agree with TRBD1. The CDR3 is 16 amino acids. Trimming cost V 3 bases and J 4 bases; bases outside gene matches: 9. CDR1 SGHNT and CDR2 YENEEA come from the germline V gene. CDR3 coding DNA: TGTGCCAGCAGCTTGGCAAATACAGGGGGCACAGAGACCCAGTACTTC. Translating it yields CASSLANTGGTETQYF.

This chain uses TRBV11-3 with TRBJ2-1; no definite D call. This CDR3 is built from 14 residues. Germline V gives CDR1 SGHNT, CDR2 YENEEA. The V gene lost 5 bases and the J gene lost 3 bases, with 11 bases spanning the gap. The CDR3 DNA is TGTGCCAGCAGCGTCAGGCCGTACTACAATGAGCAGTTCTTC. Encoded protein: CASSVRPYYNEQFF.

A word on this clone: Additional DNA sequences in this sample encode the identical CDR3. J is TRBJ2-1 and V is TRBV29-1; no clear D. The V end was cut by 4 bases, the J end by 4 bases, with 5 bases between. This CDR3 spans 11 amino acids. Germline CDR1 is SQVTM and CDR2 is ANQGSEA. CDR3 in amino acids: CSVGAYNEQFF. CDR3 nucleotide sequence: TGCAGCGTTGGGGCGTACAATGAGCAGTTCTTC.

The chain couples TRBV7-8 to TRBJ1-1, with TRBD1 identical over 8 bases. Germline trimming cut 5 bases from V and 3 bases from J; bases unmatched to any gene: 5. The germline V gene has CDR1 SGHVS and CDR2 FQNEAQ. This CDR3 is 14 amino acids long. DNA of the CDR3: TGTGCCAGCAGCCGATCGACAGGGGACACTGAAGCTTTCTTT. Its translation is CASSRSTGDTEAFF.

The chain employs TRBV9 and TRBJ2-3; 9 bases align to TRBD1. CDR3 length: 15 amino acids. Trimming cost V 4 bases and J 8 bases; bases outside gene matches: 11. From germline, CDR1 is SGDLS and CDR2 YYNGEE. CDR3: CASSPFGQGRSTQYF. The CDR3 DNA reads TGTGCCAGCAGCCCATTTGGACAGGGGAGATCTACGCAGTATTTT.

The chain has TRBV5-8 and TRBJ1-5; a possible D gene is TRBD1 (5 bases). The CDR3 length is 13 residues. CDR1 is SGHTS, CDR2 YDEGEE, per germline. V was clipped by 7 bases and J by 9 bases, with 17 bases between them. Written as DNA, the CDR3 is TGTGCCAGCGGTGATCGTGAAGGGGTGCCCCAGCATTTT. Protein sequence: CASGDREGVPQHF. The full variable domain, completed using reference TRBV5-8 and TRBJ1-5, is EAGVTQSPTHLIKTRGQQATLRCSPISGHTSVYWYQQALGLGLQFLLWYDEGEERNRGNFPPRFSGRQFPNYSSELNVNALELEDSALYLCASGDREGVPQHFGDGTRLSIL.

The rearrangement uses TRBV6-1 and TRBJ1-3; 8 bases are shared with TRBD1. This CDR3 is 15 amino acids long. The germline gives CDR1 MNHNS, CDR2 SASEGT. V trimming: 3 bases; J trimming: 3 bases; junction bases outside the gene matches: 4. The CDR3: CASSDQGAYGNTIYF. The CDR3 nucleotides are TGTGCCAGCAGTGACCAGGGGGCTTATGGAAACACCATATATTTT.

This chain connects TRBV4-2 to TRBJ1-1; TRBD1 might be the D (5 bases). V was shortened by 0 bases and J by 5 bases, with 16 bases between the two germline ends. The CDR3 sequence is 16 residues long. Germline loops: CDR1 LGHNA, CDR2 YNFKEQ. CDR3 region: CASSQDDVGGYTEAFF. CDR3 sequence (DNA): TGTGCCAGCAGCCAAGATGATGTCGGGGGGTATACTGAAGCTTTCTTT.

This chain connects TRBV7-9 to TRBJ1-2, with 7 positions matching TRBD1. The CDR3 loop spans 17 amino acids. Losses at the gene ends were 5 bases for V and 0 bases for J; bases not matched to a gene: 12. Per germline, CDR1 SEHNR and CDR2 FQNEAQ (reference sequence). The CDR3 DNA follows: TGTGCCAGCAGCCCCCGAGGGGGCCAGGCGACTAACTATGGCTACACCTTC. Residues: CASSPRGGQATNYGYTF.

This clone was recorded only once. V usage is TRBV19 and J usage is TRBJ1-1; maybe TRBD1 (5 bases). Deletions cut 5 bases from V and 3 bases from J, with 19 bases between. The CDR3 runs 16 residues. The germline V gene has CDR1 LNHDA and CDR2 SQIVND (reference sequence). CDR3 region: CASSPIRGREHTEAFF. The CDR3 region has the DNA TGTGCCAGTAGTCCGATTCGAGGCAGGGAACACACTGAAGCTTTCTTT.

This chain links TRBV7-9 with TRBJ2-7; D unresolved. This CDR3 contains 12 residues. CDR1 and CDR2 (germline): SEHNR, FQNEAQ (reference sequence). Trimming cost V 3 bases and J 6 bases, with 9 bases left between them. CDR3 nucleotide sequence: TGTGCCAGCAGCTTCACCCCGGGCGAGCAGTACTTC. This encodes CASSFTPGEQYF.

Written as DNA, the CDR3 is TGCAGCGTTGAAACGTCGACAGAAGCTTTCTTT. This codes for CSVETSTEAFF. The chain has TRBV29-1 and TRBJ1-1; the D is unclear. This CDR3 has 11 amino acids. The V gene lost 2 bases and the J gene lost 8 bases, with 9 bases spanning the gap. Germline V gene sequence: CDR1 SQVTM, CDR2 ANQGSEA.

The chain joins TRBV18 to TRBJ1-1; D perhaps matches TRBD1 (5 bases). V was cut by 5 bases and J by 1 base, with 11 bases left in between. The CDR3 loop spans 14 amino acids. Germline CDR1 and CDR2: KGHSH and LQKENI. Here the CDR3 DNA reads TGTGCCAGCTCAAAGACAGATACGAACACTGAAGCTTTCTTT. Amino acid sequence: CASSKTDTNTEAFF.